The rows below give T cell receptor beta chains drawn from one sample of a study of CD8+CD57+ T cells in acquired aplastic anemia. Via MiXCR, TCRdb re-called the reads, giving one row per CDR3 protein. Of about 200,000 distinct CDR3 sequences in the sample, about 60% are singletons; the top ten hold about three fifths. The sample comprised sorted CD4+, CD8+, or CD8+CD57+ T cells (not recorded which) from PBMCs. The receptor source for this set is a human donor with aplastic anemia. Each CDR3 is given without its conserved first and last residue. A clone size is listed for some rows: how often the clone was seen (once, few, many), or a class if it is expanded.

j_call: TRBJ1-4
clone_size: NA
v_call: TRBV12-3/TRBV12-4
cdr3_aa: ASSLGGQVGGEKLF

j_call: TRBJ2-7
clone_size: NA
v_call: TRBV7-8
cdr3_aa: ASSFLDRPYEQY

j_call: TRBJ2-3
clone_size: NA
v_call: TRBV19
cdr3_aa: ASSLSQPSDTQY

j_call: TRBJ2-1
clone_size: NA
v_call: TRBV24-1
cdr3_aa: ATSGTQAGSYNEQF

j_call: TRBJ2-1
clone_size: NA
v_call: TRBV10-3
cdr3_aa: AIRGDRSYNEQF

j_call: TRBJ2-7
clone_size: NA
v_call: TRBV12-3/TRBV12-4
cdr3_aa: ASSGPGIYEQY

j_call: TRBJ2-7
clone_size: few
v_call: TRBV7-8
cdr3_aa: ASSSPSGHEQY

j_call: TRBJ2-3
clone_size: NA
v_call: TRBV13
cdr3_aa: ASSLGLAPGGTDTQY

j_call: TRBJ2-7
clone_size: NA
v_call: TRBV10-3
cdr3_aa: AISEYEGTSSYEQY

j_call: TRBJ1-2
clone_size: NA
v_call: TRBV20-1
cdr3_aa: SARGGEGVKKFYGYT

j_call: TRBJ2-3
clone_size: NA
v_call: TRBV24-1
cdr3_aa: ATSVRTGGPDTQY

j_call: TRBJ2-2
clone_size: NA
v_call: TRBV24-1
cdr3_aa: ATSDSVHTGELF

j_call: TRBJ2-1
clone_size: many
v_call: TRBV5-1
cdr3_aa: ASRLLGGQAANEQF

j_call: TRBJ1-1
clone_size: once
v_call: TRBV7-9
cdr3_aa: ASSLNGFTEAF

j_call: TRBJ2-5
clone_size: NA
v_call: TRBV20-1
cdr3_aa: SASSGWDTQETQY

j_call: TRBJ2-1
clone_size: NA
v_call: TRBV20-1
cdr3_aa: SATRLAGGPGEQF

j_call: TRBJ2-5
clone_size: NA
v_call: TRBV9
cdr3_aa: ASSTGQETQY

j_call: TRBJ2-5
clone_size: NA
v_call: TRBV2
cdr3_aa: ASSDLGSQETQY

j_call: TRBJ2-5
clone_size: NA
v_call: TRBV20-1
cdr3_aa: SARVLRPSGRTQQETQY

j_call: TRBJ1-3
clone_size: NA
v_call: TRBV7-6
cdr3_aa: ASSYAQAGYGNTIY

j_call: TRBJ2-3
clone_size: NA
v_call: TRBV7-6
cdr3_aa: ASSLDGDGGADTQY

j_call: TRBJ1-6
clone_size: few
v_call: TRBV19
cdr3_aa: ASSIGAVGNSPLH

j_call: TRBJ2-5
clone_size: many
v_call: TRBV4-1
cdr3_aa: ASSHSDFQETQY

j_call: TRBJ1-5
clone_size: NA
v_call: TRBV7-2
cdr3_aa: ASSAKQGAGNQPQH

j_call: TRBJ2-7
clone_size: NA
v_call: TRBV7-3
cdr3_aa: ASSLTGSVGQY

j_call: TRBJ2-3
clone_size: many
v_call: TRBV4-1
cdr3_aa: ASSQAWGREVSTDTQY

j_call: TRBJ2-1
clone_size: NA
v_call: TRBV7-8
cdr3_aa: ASSLSWGAEQF

j_call: TRBJ2-7
clone_size: few
v_call: TRBV5-1
cdr3_aa: ASSLDPRQQY

j_call: TRBJ2-1
clone_size: NA
v_call: TRBV7-9
cdr3_aa: VGSLMTSGGSGEQF

j_call: TRBJ1-6
clone_size: once
v_call: TRBV12-3/TRBV12-4
cdr3_aa: ASSRGTGWNSPLH

j_call: TRBJ1-3
clone_size: few
v_call: TRBV10-3
cdr3_aa: AISEAGLALGNTIY

j_call: TRBJ2-1
clone_size: few
v_call: TRBV2
cdr3_aa: ASSGGQGAYNEQF

j_call: TRBJ2-7
clone_size: once
v_call: TRBV15
cdr3_aa: ATSLTGGRDEQY

j_call: TRBJ2-1
clone_size: NA
v_call: TRBV24-1
cdr3_aa: ATSDPRGGSSYNEQF

j_call: TRBJ2-6
clone_size: once
v_call: TRBV20-1
cdr3_aa: SARDLWTGASNVLT

j_call: TRBJ2-2
clone_size: once
v_call: TRBV5-6
cdr3_aa: ASSSGVGELF

j_call: TRBJ2-1
clone_size: NA
v_call: TRBV29-1
cdr3_aa: SVTGLAGVYNEQF

j_call: TRBJ1-2
clone_size: NA
v_call: TRBV11-2
cdr3_aa: ASSPQARGQGGYT

j_call: TRBJ2-3
clone_size: NA
v_call: TRBV25-1
cdr3_aa: ASAPGGRGGTDTQY